What follows describes a single T cell receptor beta chain. Extracted RNA was reverse transcribed into cDNA, the sequencing template. Clones were sequenced by immunoSEQ multiplex PCR, and TCRdb holds only the in-frame ones, with some missing. Of 100,000 to 150,000 clones listed, 58% were seen once; the top ten hold roughly 4.8%. This entry comes from a study of CD8+ T cells in alopecia areata. CDR3 length: 13 residues. The ends lost 1 base at V and 10 bases at J; junction bases unmatched: 3. Germline V CDR1 and CDR2: MNHEY, SMNVEV (reference sequence). This chain joins TRBV27 and TRBJ2-1, with 8 bases identical to TRBD2. Material: CD4+ T cells sorted from blood, obtained at week 0. The clonotype was recovered from a human donor with alopecia areata. In nucleotides, the CDR3 is TGTGCCAGCAGTTTATTTGGACTAGCCGAGCAGTTCTTC. It specifies CASSLFGLAEQFF.